This entry lists 26 T cell receptor beta chains sequenced from one sample in a study of cytomegalovirus exposure and HLA in healthy donors. The PCR used 60 Vbeta and 13 Jbeta primers. Generated by immunoSEQ multiplex PCR, the TCRdb table keeps only in-frame clones and is missing some. This table has over 150,000 clones, 65% to 85% appearing once. The sequenced sample consisted of PBMCs. The receptors were sampled from a boy younger than 10 in good health and CMV-seronegative.

The chain uses TRBV5-5 and TRBJ1-1; tentatively, D is TRBD1 (5 bases). This CDR3 is built from 16 residues. Germline V lookup: CDR1 SGHKS, CDR2 YYEKEE (reference sequence). The V gene lost 0 bases and the J gene lost 3 bases, with 15 bases spanning the gap. DNA of the CDR3: TGTGCCAGCAGCTTGGTGGGCAGGGCTAAGGACACTGAAGCTTTCTTT. Residues: CASSLVGRAKDTEAFF.

The chain uses TRBV30 and TRBJ2-3; possible D gene TRBD2, 7 bases. This CDR3 spans 14 amino acids. Trimming pared 7 bases from V and 5 bases from J, leaving 19 bases between. Germline CDR1 is GTSNPN and CDR2 is SVGIG (reference sequence). CDR3 nucleotides: TGTGCCTCCGTCGTAGGACTAGGGGGAGATACGCAGTATTTT. Amino acid sequence: CASVVGLGGDTQYF.

CDR3 region: CASYRDRTDGYTF. Written as DNA, the CDR3 is TGTGCCAGCTACCGGGACAGGACAGATGGCTACACCTTC. This chain joins TRBV28 and TRBJ1-2; the match to TRBD1 covers 8 bases. Per germline, CDR1 MDHEN and CDR2 SYDVKM. The CDR3 length is 13 residues. Trimming removed 8 bases from V and 6 bases from J; junction bases left unmatched: 8.

This chain links TRBV4-3 with TRBJ1-1; no clear D gene. V lost 0 bases and J lost 10, with 18 bases in between. The CDR3 is made up of 15 amino acids. Germline lookup yields CDR1 LGHNA and CDR2 YSLEER. In nucleotides, the CDR3 is TGCGCCAGCAGCCAAGATCTAAAAGGTGAGGGAGGAGCTTTCTTT. This encodes CASSQDLKGEGGAFF.

This sequence joins TRBV4-2 and TRBJ2-1; TRBD1 matches 7 bases. The CDR3 has 18 residues. V was pared by 1 base and J by 4 bases, with 13 bases of the junction left unmatched. Germline assignment: CDR1 LGHNA and CDR2 YNFKEQ. The CDR3 loop is CASSQAGSTGSIYNEQFF. In DNA, the CDR3 is TGTGCCAGCAGCCAAGCGGGGTCGACAGGGTCCATATACAATGAGCAGTTCTTC.

This clone came up once. V is TRBV19 and J is TRBJ1-2, with D possibly TRBD1 on 5 matching bases. The V and J ends lost 4 bases and 5 bases respectively, with 14 bases between them. Germline assignment: CDR1 LNHDA and CDR2 SQIVND (reference sequence). This CDR3 comprises 14 residues. The CDR3: CASSRLGQSYGYTF. As DNA, the CDR3 is TGTGCCAGTAGTAGGCTGGGGCAATCATATGGCTACACCTTC.

The V gene is TRBV25-1, the J gene TRBJ2-7, with D unresolved. The V end lost 3 bases, the J end lost 0 bases, and 12 bases lay between the germline ends. The CDR3 is 15 amino acids. Germline-derived CDR1 and CDR2 are MGHDK and SYGVNS. The CDR3 DNA sequence: TGTGCCAGCAGTGAGCGGCTTCCTAGCTCCTACGAGCAGTACGTC. Its translation: CASSERLPSSYEQYV.

This chain connects TRBV30 to TRBJ2-5; 7 bases agree with TRBD1. The CDR3 consists of 14 residues. CDR1 is GTSNPN and CDR2 is SVGIG in the germline V gene (reference sequence). J gave up 0 bases and V 3 bases, and 4 bases lay outside the gene matches. CDR3 nucleotides: TGTGCCTGGAGCCCCAGGGGGTACCAAGAGACCCAGTACTTC. It encodes CAWSPRGYQETQYF. The full variable domain, with the rest looked up from reference TRBV30 and TRBJ2-5, is SQTIHQWPATLVQPVGSPLSLECTVEGTSNPNLYWYRQAAGRGLQLLFYSVGIGQISSEVPQNLSASRPQDRQFILSSKKLLLSDSGFYLCAWSPRGYQETQYFGPGTRLLVL.

In DNA form, the CDR3 reads TGTGCCAGCAGCTTAAATCGACAGCACAAGAGCTCCTACAATGAGCAGTTCTTC. This codes for CASSLNRQHKSSYNEQFF. V is TRBV7-3 and J is TRBJ2-1; tentatively, D is TRBD1 (5 bases). Germline V gene data show CDR1 as SGHTA and CDR2 as FQGTGA. The length of the CDR3 is 18 residues. V was clipped by 1 base and J by 0 bases, with 16 bases between them.

V usage is TRBV5-8 and J usage is TRBJ2-3; D gene ambiguous. V was shortened by 1 base and J by 5 bases, with 11 bases between the two germline ends. Germline CDR1 and CDR2: SGHTS and YDEGEE. The CDR3 is 14 amino acids. CDR3 coding DNA: TGTGCCAGCAGCTTGCGGAGACGGCAAGATACGCAGTATTTT. Protein sequence: CASSLRRRQDTQYF.

The rearrangement joins TRBV5-1 to TRBJ1-4; 10 bases map to TRBD1. The CDR3 length is 15 residues. CDR1 is SGHRS and CDR2 is YFSETQ in the germline V gene. Unmatched junction bases numbered 4, after V lost 0 bases and J lost 8 bases. CDR3 protein: CASSLVGDRGEKLFF. The CDR3 bases are TGCGCCAGCAGCTTGGTAGGGGACAGGGGCGAAAAACTGTTTTTT.

The genes are TRBV2 and TRBJ2-1; no definite D call. The V gene lost 0 bases and the J gene lost 9 bases, with 9 bases spanning the gap. From germline, CDR1 is SNHLY and CDR2 FYNNEI. This CDR3 is built from 13 residues. This chain's CDR3 is CASSEARNAEQFF. The CDR3 nucleotides read TGTGCCAGCAGTGAAGCGCGCAATGCTGAGCAGTTCTTC.

The chain employs TRBV4-3 and TRBJ1-4, with D tentatively TRBD1 (5 bases). Germline CDR1 is LGHNA and CDR2 is YSLEER. The CDR3 has 14 amino acids. With 0 bases removed from V and 5 bases from J, the gap between germline ends came to 7 bases. The CDR3 DNA sequence: TGCGCCAGCAGCCAAGATCGGGGGAATGAAAAACTGTTTTTT. The encoded protein is CASSQDRGNEKLFF.

The chain is built from TRBV6-6 and TRBJ1-2, with 10 nucleotides matching TRBD1. Trimming took 6 bases from V and 8 from J; bases not matched to a gene: 9. The CDR3 runs to 14 residues. The V gene's germline CDR1 is MNHNY and CDR2 SVGAGI (reference sequence). The CDR3 DNA reads TGTGCCAGCAGCCCCGGGACAGGGGCTGGGGGCTACACCTTC. This translates into CASSPGTGAGGYTF.

This chain links TRBV5-1 with TRBJ2-3, with 9 bases aligning to TRBD2. Germline lookup yields CDR1 SGHRS and CDR2 YFSETQ. V lost 3 bases and J lost 0; bases outside the gene matches: 8. The CDR3 is 17 amino acids. The CDR3 sequence is CASSWRESGGSTDTQYF. CDR3 coding DNA: TGCGCCAGCAGCTGGCGAGAGAGCGGGGGGAGCACAGATACGCAGTATTTT.

This chain joins TRBV5-6 and TRBJ1-5, with 7 bases matching TRBD1. This CDR3 contains 14 residues. CDR1 is SGHDT, CDR2 YYEEEE, per germline. V lost 4 bases, J lost 1 base, and 2 bases stayed unmatched. CDR3: CASSLTGSNQPQHF. As DNA, the CDR3 is TGTGCCAGCAGCCTGACAGGGAGCAATCAGCCCCAGCATTTT.

The CDR3 loop reads CASKTGVVANSPLHF. CDR3 bases: TGTGCCAGCAAAACAGGGGTAGTAGCTAATTCACCCCTCCACTTT. V is TRBV27 and J is TRBJ1-6; the match to TRBD1 covers 7 bases. Germline-derived CDR1 and CDR2 are MNHEY and SMNVEV (reference sequence). This CDR3 has 15 residues. V lost 7 bases, J lost 6 bases, and 9 bases stayed unmatched.

This clone appeared once. The gene calls are TRBV28 and TRBJ2-3, with 9 bases aligning to TRBD2. CDR1 MDHEN and CDR2 SYDVKM come from the germline V gene. V lost 2 bases, J lost 4 bases, and 7 bases stayed unmatched. The CDR3 length is 16 residues. The CDR3 DNA reads as TGTGCCAGCAGTTTACCTGCGGGGGGGGGAGCAGATACGCAGTATTTT. Protein sequence: CASSLPAGGGADTQYF.

V is TRBV7-8 and J is TRBJ1-1; D not certain. CDR1 and CDR2 (germline): SGHVS, FQNEAQ. The CDR3 loop spans 14 amino acids. Trimming cost V 1 base and J 4 bases, with 10 bases left between them. CDR3 region: CASSLGGSGTEAFF. The CDR3 DNA follows: TGTGCCAGCAGCTTAGGAGGGTCGGGCACTGAAGCTTTCTTT.

The genes are TRBV30 and TRBJ2-5, with D possibly matching TRBD2 (6 bases). Near its end, the DNA agrees better with TRBJ2-7, so the J call may be wrong. The germline V gene encodes CDR1 GTSNPN and CDR2 SVGIG (reference sequence). The CDR3 is made up of 14 amino acids. The CDR3 sequence: CAWSVGGTTYEQYF. In DNA form, the CDR3 reads TGTGCCTGGAGTGTAGGAGGGACCACCTACGAGCAGTACTTC.

The chain employs TRBV4-2 and TRBJ2-7, with unresolved D. This CDR3 has 18 amino acids. CDR1 and CDR2 from the germline V gene are LGHNA and YNFKEQ. V dropped 0 bases and J dropped 0 bases, with 18 bases sitting between them. The CDR3 loop reads CASSQDFSVARSSYEQYF. CDR3 DNA: TGTGCCAGCAGCCAAGATTTCTCTGTGGCGCGGAGCTCCTACGAGCAGTACTTC.

The chain links TRBV7-6 to TRBJ2-1, with D possibly TRBD1 on 6 matching bases. The CDR3 has 13 amino acids. The germline V and J ends were trimmed by 5 bases and 9 bases, with 14 bases remaining between them. From germline, CDR1 is SGHVS and CDR2 FNYEAQ. CDR3 DNA sequence: TGTGCCAGCAGCCATAACAGGGTCCGTGAGCAGTTCTTC. Its translation: CASSHNRVREQFF.

The chain links TRBV4-3 to TRBJ2-2, with D unclear. This CDR3 has 15 residues. The ends were cut back, 4 bases at V and 1 base at J, with 10 bases in the middle. CDR1 LGHNA and CDR2 YSLEER come from the germline V gene. The CDR3 nucleotides read TGCGCCAGCAGCCGGGCAAGCTTGAACACCGGGGAGCTGTTTTTT. Its translation: CASSRASLNTGELFF.

The chain carries TRBV7-2 and TRBJ1-5; unclear D gene. V was cut by 1 base and J by 4 bases, with 11 bases left in between. The CDR3 is 15 residues long. Germline CDR1 SGHTA, CDR2 FQGNSA. CDR3 DNA sequence: TGTGCCAGCAGCTTAGTCCCGATAGATAATCAGCCCCAGCATTTT. This gives the protein CASSLVPIDNQPQHF.

The V and J genes are TRBV29-1 and TRBJ2-1; D is perhaps TRBD1 (5 bases). The CDR3 has 15 amino acids. The germline CDR1 and CDR2 sequences are SQVTM and ANQGSEA. V gave up 3 bases and J gave up 5 bases, with 17 bases separating them. The CDR3, as DNA: TGCAGCGTTGATCCTGGACACACGGCGGACAATGAGCAGTTCTTC. It encodes CSVDPGHTADNEQFF.

V is TRBV30 and J is TRBJ2-1; no clear D gene. The germline V gene encodes CDR1 GTSNPN and CDR2 SVGIG (reference sequence). Trimming left V 8 bases short and J 0 bases short, with 17 bases between. There are 15 residues in the CDR3. In DNA, the CDR3 is TGTGCCGGCGAGGAGCACCTCAGCTCCTACAATGAGCAGTTCTTC. This sequence encodes CAGEEHLSSYNEQFF. Full variable domain (missing parts from reference TRBV30 and TRBJ2-1): SQTIHQWPATLVQPVGSPLSLECTVEGTSNPNLYWYRQAAGRGLQLLFYSVGIGQISSEVPQNLSASRPQDRQFILSSKKLLLSDSGFYLCAGEEHLSSYNEQFFGPGTRLTVL.